The 10 T cell receptor beta chains below come from one sample, sequenced in a study of breast tumors, draining lymph nodes, adjacent tissues. Axillary draining lymph nodes of breast cancer patients supplied the node samples. Via MiXCR, TCRdb re-called the multiplex PCR reads, giving one row per CDR3 protein. The sample has about 200,000 distinct CDR3 sequences; under 40% are singletons. The sample consisted of axillary lymph node tissue. The receptors originated from a female donor with breast cancer. Some clones in this sample may be carry-over from other donors' samples.

The V call is TRBV30, the J call TRBJ1-6; D is possibly TRBD1 (6 bases). V was shortened by 6 bases and J by 1 base, with 10 bases between the two germline ends. The CDR3 totals 14 residues. Germline loops: CDR1 GTSNPN, CDR2 SVGIG (reference sequence). As DNA, the CDR3 is TGTGCCTGCAAACAGGGATCCTATAATTCACCCCTCCACTTT. This gives the protein CACKQGSYNSPLHF.

The chain links TRBV10-3 to TRBJ1-4; D gene unclear. V was trimmed by 0 bases and J by 8 bases, leaving 10 bases between them. Germline V CDR1 and CDR2: ENHRY, SYGVKD. This CDR3 has 14 residues. The CDR3 nucleotides read TGTGCCATCAGTGAGTCCCCGTCGGGGGAAAAACTGTTTTTT. Translating it yields CAISESPSGEKLFF.

In this sample, this clonotype turned up many times. The chain has TRBV2 and TRBJ2-2; D gene unclear. This CDR3 comprises 13 residues. V was pared by 1 base and J by 6 bases, with 6 bases between. Germline values: CDR1 SNHLY, CDR2 FYNNEI. CDR3 protein: CASSEVKAGELFF. DNA of the CDR3: TGTGCCAGCAGTGAAGTTAAAGCCGGGGAGCTGTTTTTT.

This clonotype was picked up many times. V is TRBV5-1 and J is TRBJ2-3, with 8 positions matching TRBD2. Germline CDR1 SGHRS, CDR2 YFSETQ. This CDR3 comprises 14 residues. Trimming removed 4 bases from V and 6 bases from J; junction bases left unmatched: 7. CDR3 in amino acids: CASSPVAGRDTQYF. The CDR3 DNA reads TGCGCCAGCAGCCCGGTAGCGGGAAGGGATACGCAGTATTTT. Complete variable domain (other parts from reference TRBV5-1 and TRBJ2-3): KAGVTQTPRYLIKTRGQQVTLSCSPISGHRSVSWYQQTPGQGLQFLFEYFSETQRNKGNFPGRFSGRQFSNSRSEMNVSTLELGDSALYLCASSPVAGRDTQYFGPGTRLTVL.

V usage is TRBV7-9 and J usage is TRBJ2-7; 8 bases line up with TRBD1. V lost 4 bases and J lost 1; bases outside the gene matches: 6. This CDR3 has 15 residues. The germline gives CDR1 SEHNR, CDR2 FQNEAQ (reference sequence). The CDR3: CASSSDRGRSYEQYF. CDR3 sequence (DNA): TGTGCCAGCAGCTCAGACAGGGGTCGGTCCTACGAGCAGTACTTC.

This chain joins TRBV20-1 and TRBJ1-1; D unclear. Germline V CDR1 and CDR2: DFQATT, SNEGSKA (reference sequence). Between the trimmed V and J ends, which lost 6 bases and 1 base, there was a span of 27 bases. This CDR3 is 18 amino acids long. The CDR3 region is CSAGLDRVLAFGNTEAFF. The CDR3 nucleotides are TGCAGTGCAGGATTGGATCGGGTCTTGGCTTTTGGGAACACTGAAGCTTTCTTT.

The chain uses TRBV7-2 and TRBJ1-6; TRBD1 is a possible D gene (5 bases). This CDR3 has 16 amino acids. The V gene's germline CDR1 is SGHTA and CDR2 FQGNSA. V shed 1 base and J shed 14 bases, with 21 bases lying between them. The CDR3 DNA reads as TGTGCCAGCAGCTTAGGTCAGCGGGAGGCGGGGGAAACCCTCCACTTT. It codes for CASSLGQREAGETLHF. Filled out from reference TRBV7-2 and TRBJ1-6, the complete variable domain reads GAGVSQSPSNKVTEKGKDVELRCDPISGHTALYWYRQSLGQGLEFLIYFQGNSAPDKSGLPSDRFSAERTGGSVSTLTIQRTQQEDSAVYLCASSLGQREAGETLHFGNGTRLTVT.

The rearrangement joins TRBV5-1 to TRBJ1-4; D is ambiguous. With 0 bases removed from V and 8 bases from J, the gap between germline ends came to 11 bases. The CDR3 runs to 14 residues. Per the germline V gene, CDR1 is SGHRS and CDR2 is YFSETQ. CDR3 amino acids: CASSLDPGREKLFF. CDR3 coding DNA: TGCGCCAGCAGCTTGGATCCGGGAAGGGAAAAACTGTTTTTT.

A remark on this clonotype: Since a much larger clone is just one base distant, this may be a read error. The chain is built from TRBV6-5 and TRBJ2-3, with D possibly called TRBD1 or TRBD2 (6 bases each). The V end was cut by 5 bases, the J end by 4 bases, with 13 bases between. The CDR3 spans 14 residues. Germline-derived CDR1 and CDR2 are MNHEY and SVGAGI. The CDR3 DNA reads TGTGCCAGCAGTCGACACAGGGAGGCAGATACGCAGTATTTT. Its translation is CASSRHREADTQYF.

The table lists this clonotype with many counts. This chain connects TRBV5-4 to TRBJ2-2; 9 nucleotides line up with TRBD1. Germline V gene lookup returns CDR1 SGHNT and CDR2 YYREEE (reference sequence). The CDR3 runs 14 residues. Trimming cost V 5 bases and J 3 bases; bases outside gene matches: 2. The CDR3 sequence is CASRWTGDTGELFF. The CDR3, as DNA: TGTGCCAGCAGATGGACAGGGGACACCGGGGAGCTGTTTTTT.